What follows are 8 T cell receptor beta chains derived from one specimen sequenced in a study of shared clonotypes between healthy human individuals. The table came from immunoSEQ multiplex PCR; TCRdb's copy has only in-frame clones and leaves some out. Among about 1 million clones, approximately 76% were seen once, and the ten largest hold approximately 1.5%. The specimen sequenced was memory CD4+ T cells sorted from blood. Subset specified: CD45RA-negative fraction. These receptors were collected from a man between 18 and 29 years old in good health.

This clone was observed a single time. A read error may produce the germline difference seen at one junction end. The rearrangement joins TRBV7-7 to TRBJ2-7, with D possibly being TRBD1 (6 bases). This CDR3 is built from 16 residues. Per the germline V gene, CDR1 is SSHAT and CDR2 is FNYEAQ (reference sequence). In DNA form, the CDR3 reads TGTGCTAGCAGCTTACCATTACCGTGGACAGATTACGAGCAGTACTTC. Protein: CASSLPLPWTDYEQYF. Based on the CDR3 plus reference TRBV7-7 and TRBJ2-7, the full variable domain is GAGVSQSPRYKVTKRGQDVTLRCDPISSHATLYWYQQALGQGPEFLTYFNYEAQPDKSGLPSDRFSAERPEGSISTLTIQRTEQRDSAMYRCASSLPLPWTDYEQYFGPGTRLTVT.

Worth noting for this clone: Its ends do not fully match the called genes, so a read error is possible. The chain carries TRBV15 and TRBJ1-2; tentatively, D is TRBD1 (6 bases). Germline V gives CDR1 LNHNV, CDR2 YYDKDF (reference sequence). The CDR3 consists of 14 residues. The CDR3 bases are TGTGCCACCAGCGGAGATACAGGGTTGGGTGGCTACACCTTC. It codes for CATSGDTGLGGYTF.

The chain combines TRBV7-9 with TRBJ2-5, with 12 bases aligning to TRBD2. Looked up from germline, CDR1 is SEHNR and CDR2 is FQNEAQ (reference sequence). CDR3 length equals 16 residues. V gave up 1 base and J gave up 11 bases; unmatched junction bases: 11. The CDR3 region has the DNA TGTGCCAGCAGCTTAGTGCTAGCGGGAGGGCCGGGTGAGCAGTACTTC. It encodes CASSLVLAGGPGEQYF. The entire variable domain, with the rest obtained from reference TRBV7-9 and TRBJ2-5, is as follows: DTGVSQNPRHKITKRGQNVTFRCDPISEHNRLYWYRQTLGQGPEFLTYFQNEAQLEKSRLLSDRFSAERPKGSFSTLEIQRTEQGDSAMYLCASSLVLAGGPGEQYFGPGTRLLVL.

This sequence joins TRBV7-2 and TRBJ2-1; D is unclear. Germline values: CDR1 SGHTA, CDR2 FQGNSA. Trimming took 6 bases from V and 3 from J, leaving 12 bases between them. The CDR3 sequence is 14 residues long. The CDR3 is CASRGSTYYNEQFF. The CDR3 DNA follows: TGTGCCAGCAGAGGCAGTACCTACTACAATGAGCAGTTCTTC.

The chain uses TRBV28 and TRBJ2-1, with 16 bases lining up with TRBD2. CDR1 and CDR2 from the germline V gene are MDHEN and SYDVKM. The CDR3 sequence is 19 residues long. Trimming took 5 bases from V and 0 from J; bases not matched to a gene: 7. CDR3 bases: TGTGCCAGCAGTCTGCAGGGACTAGCGGGGGGGAGCTCCTACAATGAGCAGTTCTTC. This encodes CASSLQGLAGGSSYNEQFF. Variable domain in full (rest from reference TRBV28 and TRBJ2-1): DVKVTQSSRYLVKRTGEKVFLECVQDMDHENMFWYRQDPGLGLRLIYFSYDVKMKEKGDIPEGYSVSREKKERFSLILESASTNQTSMYLCASSLQGLAGGSSYNEQFFGPGTRLTVL.

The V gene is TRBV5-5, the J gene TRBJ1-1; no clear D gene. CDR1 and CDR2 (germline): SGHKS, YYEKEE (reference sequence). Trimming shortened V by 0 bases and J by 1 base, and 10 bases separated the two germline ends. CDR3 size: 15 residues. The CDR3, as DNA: TGTGCCAGCAGCTTGGGATCTGGAGCGAACACTGAAGCTTTCTTT. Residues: CASSLGSGANTEAFF.

The CDR3 is CAWTGNAFSGNTIYF. DNA for the CDR3: TGTGCCTGGACAGGGAACGCATTCTCTGGAAACACCATATATTTT. The chain links TRBV30 to TRBJ1-3; D may be TRBD1 (5 bases). The CDR3 totals 15 residues. Germline CDR1 and CDR2: GTSNPN and SVGIG (reference sequence). V dropped 4 bases and J dropped 0 bases, with 13 bases sitting between them.

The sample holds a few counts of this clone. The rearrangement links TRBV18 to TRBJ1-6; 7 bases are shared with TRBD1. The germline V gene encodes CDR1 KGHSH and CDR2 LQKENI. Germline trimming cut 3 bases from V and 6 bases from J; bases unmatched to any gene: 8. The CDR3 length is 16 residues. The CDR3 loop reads CASSPSGTDSNSPLHF. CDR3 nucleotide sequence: TGTGCCAGCTCACCGTCCGGGACAGACTCTAATTCACCCCTCCACTTT.